The sequence of this T cell receptor beta chain was determined in a study of blood T cell repertoires in COVID-19. Turning to the study itself: Italy, Spain and the United States were the sources of the convalescent and acute COVID-19 samples. The cDNA or gDNA used as material had been derived from T cells, B-cell-depleted T cells, or PBMCs.

The J segment lost 9 bases and the V segment lost 3 bases, leaving 11 bases of the junction unmatched. The V gene's germline CDR1 is DFQATT and CDR2 SNEGSKA (reference sequence). This CDR3 has 14 amino acids. Methods used by the authors: Amplification with reference gene primers provided the estimates of nucleated cell counts. Assay used: immunoSEQ multiplex PCR; TCRdb lists only in-frame clones, some missing. D and trimming were read from the DNA, whereas the V and J calls and clone size are those reported in that table. This sample has about 160,000 clones, with 92% found just once. While infection was still active, Seattle patients were enrolled and then followed longitudinally.

Sequencing used peripheral blood. The receptor's source is a man aged 25 to 45 with COVID-19, enrolled during active disease. The chain employs TRBV20-1 and TRBJ2-1, with 7 bases aligning to TRBD2. CDR3 in amino acids: CSASLGGSNSEQFF. The CDR3 DNA sequence: TGCAGTGCTAGTCTGGGCGGGAGTAATAGTGAGCAGTTCTTC.